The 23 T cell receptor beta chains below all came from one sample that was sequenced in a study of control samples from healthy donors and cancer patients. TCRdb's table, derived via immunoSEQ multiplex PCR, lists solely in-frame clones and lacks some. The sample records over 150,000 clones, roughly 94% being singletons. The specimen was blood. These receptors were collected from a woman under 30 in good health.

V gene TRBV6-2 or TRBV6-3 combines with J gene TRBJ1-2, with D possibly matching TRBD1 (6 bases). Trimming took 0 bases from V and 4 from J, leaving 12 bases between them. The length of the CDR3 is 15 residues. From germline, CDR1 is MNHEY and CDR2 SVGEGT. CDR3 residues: CASSYSGTWGYGYTF. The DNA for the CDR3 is TGTGCCAGCAGTTACTCGGGGACATGGGGCTATGGCTACACCTTC.

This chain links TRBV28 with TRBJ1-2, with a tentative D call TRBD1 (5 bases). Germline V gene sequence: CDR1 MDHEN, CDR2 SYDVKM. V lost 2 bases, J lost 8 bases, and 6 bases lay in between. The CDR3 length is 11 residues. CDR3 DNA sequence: TGTGCCAGCAGTTTAGGGGGAGGCTACACCTTC. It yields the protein CASSLGGGYTF.

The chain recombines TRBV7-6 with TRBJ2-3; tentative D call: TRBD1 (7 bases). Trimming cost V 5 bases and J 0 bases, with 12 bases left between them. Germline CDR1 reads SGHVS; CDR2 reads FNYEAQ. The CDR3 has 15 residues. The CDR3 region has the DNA TGTGCCAGCAGCACGACAGGGACTAGCACAGATACGCAGTATTTT. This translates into CASSTTGTSTDTQYF.

CDR3 in DNA: TGTGCCAGCAGTTACAGGGGAGCCCGGGATACGCAGTATTTT. Translation gives CASSYRGARDTQYF. The chain uses TRBV6-6 and TRBJ2-3, with D perhaps given as TRBD1 or TRBD2 (5 bases each). The CDR3 has 14 residues. The V end lost 2 bases, the J end lost 6 bases, and 12 bases lay between the germline ends. Germline V gene data show CDR1 as MNHNY and CDR2 as SVGAGI (reference sequence).

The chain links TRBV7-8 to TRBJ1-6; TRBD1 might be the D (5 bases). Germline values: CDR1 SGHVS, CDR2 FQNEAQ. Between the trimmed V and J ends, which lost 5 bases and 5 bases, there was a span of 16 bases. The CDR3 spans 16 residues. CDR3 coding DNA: TGTGCCAGCAGCCCCCTGGGAGGAGGGGATAATTCACCCCTCCACTTT. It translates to CASSPLGGGDNSPLHF.

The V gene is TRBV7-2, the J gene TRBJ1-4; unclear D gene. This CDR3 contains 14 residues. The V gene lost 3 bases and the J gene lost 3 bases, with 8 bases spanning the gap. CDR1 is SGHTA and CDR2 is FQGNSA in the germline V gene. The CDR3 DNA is TGTGCCAGCAGCTTCGGGAGACCTAATGAAAAACTGTTTTTT. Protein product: CASSFGRPNEKLFF.

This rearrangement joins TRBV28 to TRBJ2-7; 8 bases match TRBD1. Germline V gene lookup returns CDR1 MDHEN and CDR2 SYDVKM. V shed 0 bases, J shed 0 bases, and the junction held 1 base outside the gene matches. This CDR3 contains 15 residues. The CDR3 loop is CASSLWGQASYEQYF. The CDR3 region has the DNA TGTGCCAGCAGTTTATGGGGACAGGCCTCCTACGAGCAGTACTTC.

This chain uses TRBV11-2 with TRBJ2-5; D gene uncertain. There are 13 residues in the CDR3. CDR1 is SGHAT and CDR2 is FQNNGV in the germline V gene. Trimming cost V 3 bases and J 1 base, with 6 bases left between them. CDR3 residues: CASSLTPQETQYF. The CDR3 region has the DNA TGTGCCAGCAGCTTGACACCCCAAGAGACCCAGTACTTC.

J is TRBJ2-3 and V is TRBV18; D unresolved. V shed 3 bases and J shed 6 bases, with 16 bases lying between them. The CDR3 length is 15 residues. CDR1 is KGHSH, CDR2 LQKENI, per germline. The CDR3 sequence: CASSPLADGYDTQYF. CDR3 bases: TGTGCCAGCTCACCTTTGGCGGACGGGTATGATACGCAGTATTTT.

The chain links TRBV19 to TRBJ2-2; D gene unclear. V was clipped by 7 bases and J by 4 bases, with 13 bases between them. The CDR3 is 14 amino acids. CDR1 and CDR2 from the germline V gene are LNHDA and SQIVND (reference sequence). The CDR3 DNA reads TGTGCCAGTACGGGCCAAGCGAGCACCGGGGAGCTGTTTTTT. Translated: CASTGQASTGELFF. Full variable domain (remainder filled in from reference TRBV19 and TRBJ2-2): DGGITQSPKYLFRKEGQNVTLSCEQNLNHDAMYWYRQDPGQGLRLIYYSQIVNDFQKGDIAEGYSVSREKKESFPLTVTSAQKNPTAFYLCASTGQASTGELFFGEGSRLTVL.

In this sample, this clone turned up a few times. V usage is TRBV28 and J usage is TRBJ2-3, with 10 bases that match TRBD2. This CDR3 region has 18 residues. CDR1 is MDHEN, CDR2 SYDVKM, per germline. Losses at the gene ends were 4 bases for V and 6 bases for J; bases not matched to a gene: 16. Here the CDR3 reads CASSSPRVAGGVTDTQYF. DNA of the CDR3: TGTGCCAGCAGTTCCCCCAGGGTAGCGGGAGGCGTTACGGATACGCAGTATTTT.

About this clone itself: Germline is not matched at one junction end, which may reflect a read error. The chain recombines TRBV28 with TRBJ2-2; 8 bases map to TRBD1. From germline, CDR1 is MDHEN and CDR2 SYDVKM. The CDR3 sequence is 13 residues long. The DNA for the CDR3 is TGTGCCTGCAGGGGGCGCGGAACCGGGGAGCTGTTTTTT. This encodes CACRGRGTGELFF.

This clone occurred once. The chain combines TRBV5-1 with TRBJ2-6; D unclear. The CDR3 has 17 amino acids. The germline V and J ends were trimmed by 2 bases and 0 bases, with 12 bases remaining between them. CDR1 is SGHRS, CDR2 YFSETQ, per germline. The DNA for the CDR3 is TGCGCCAGCAGCTTTTGGGGTTTGAGCTCTGGGGCCAACGTCCTGACTTTC. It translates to CASSFWGLSSGANVLTF. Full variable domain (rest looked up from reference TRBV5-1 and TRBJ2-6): KAGVTQTPRYLIKTRGQQVTLSCSPISGHRSVSWYQQTPGQGLQFLFEYFSETQRNKGNFPGRFSGRQFSNSRSEMNVSTLELGDSALYLCASSFWGLSSGANVLTFGAGSRLTVL.

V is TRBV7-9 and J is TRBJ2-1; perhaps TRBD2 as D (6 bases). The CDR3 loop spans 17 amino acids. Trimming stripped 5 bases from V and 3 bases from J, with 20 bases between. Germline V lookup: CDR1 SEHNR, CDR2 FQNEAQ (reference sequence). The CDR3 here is CASSPQLAQPFYNEQFF. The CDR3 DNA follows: TGTGCCAGCAGCCCCCAACTAGCTCAACCGTTCTACAATGAGCAGTTCTTC.

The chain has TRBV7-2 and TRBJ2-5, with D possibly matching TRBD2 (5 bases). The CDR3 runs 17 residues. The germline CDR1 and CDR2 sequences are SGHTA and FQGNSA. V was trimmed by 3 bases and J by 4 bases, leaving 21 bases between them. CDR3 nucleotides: TGTGCCAGCAGCTTGGCAGGCGGGCTGGTTTCTCTAGAGACCCAGTACTTC. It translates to CASSLAGGLVSLETQYF.

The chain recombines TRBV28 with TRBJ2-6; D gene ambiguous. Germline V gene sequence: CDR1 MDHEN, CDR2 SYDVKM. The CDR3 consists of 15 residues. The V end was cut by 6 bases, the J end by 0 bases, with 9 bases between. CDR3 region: CASSPKVSGANVLTF. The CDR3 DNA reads TGTGCCAGCAGCCCGAAAGTCTCTGGGGCCAACGTCCTGACTTTC.

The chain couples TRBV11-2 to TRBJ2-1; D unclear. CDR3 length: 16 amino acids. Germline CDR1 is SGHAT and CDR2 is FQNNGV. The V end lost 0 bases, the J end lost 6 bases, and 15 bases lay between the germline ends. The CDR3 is CASSLDQGFQLNEQFF. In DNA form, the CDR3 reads TGTGCCAGCAGCTTAGATCAAGGATTCCAACTCAATGAGCAGTTCTTC.

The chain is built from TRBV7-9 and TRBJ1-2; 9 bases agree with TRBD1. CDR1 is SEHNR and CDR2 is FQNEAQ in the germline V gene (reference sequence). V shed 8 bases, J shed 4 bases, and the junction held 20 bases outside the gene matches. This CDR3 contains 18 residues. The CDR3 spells CASRPTQNGQGTGYGYTF. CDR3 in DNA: TGTGCCAGCCGTCCCACACAAAACGGACAGGGGACGGGCTATGGCTACACCTTC. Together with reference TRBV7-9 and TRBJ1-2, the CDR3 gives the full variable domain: DTGVSQNPRHKITKRGQNVTFRCDPISEHNRLYWYRQTLGQGPEFLTYFQNEAQLEKSRLLSDRFSAERPKGSFSTLEIQRTEQGDSAMYLCASRPTQNGQGTGYGYTFGSGTRLTVV.

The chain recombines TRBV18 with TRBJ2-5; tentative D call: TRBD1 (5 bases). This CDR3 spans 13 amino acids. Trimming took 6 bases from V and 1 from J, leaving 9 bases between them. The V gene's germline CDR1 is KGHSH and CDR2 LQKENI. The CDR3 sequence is CASSAGIQETQYF. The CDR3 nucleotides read TGTGCCAGCTCGGCAGGGATCCAAGAGACCCAGTACTTC.

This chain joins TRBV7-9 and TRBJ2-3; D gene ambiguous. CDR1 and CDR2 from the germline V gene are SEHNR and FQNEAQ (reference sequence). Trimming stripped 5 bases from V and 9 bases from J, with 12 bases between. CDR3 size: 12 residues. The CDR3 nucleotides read TGTGCCAGCAGCCTCAATACCGAGACGCAGTATTTT. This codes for CASSLNTETQYF.

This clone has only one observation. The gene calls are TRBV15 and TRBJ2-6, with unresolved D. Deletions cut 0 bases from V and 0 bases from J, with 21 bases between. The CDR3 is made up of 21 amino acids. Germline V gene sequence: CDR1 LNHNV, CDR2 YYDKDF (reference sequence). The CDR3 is CATSRDNEASIQTSGANVLTF. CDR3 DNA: TGTGCCACCAGCAGAGATAATGAGGCCAGCATACAGACCTCTGGGGCCAACGTCCTGACTTTC.

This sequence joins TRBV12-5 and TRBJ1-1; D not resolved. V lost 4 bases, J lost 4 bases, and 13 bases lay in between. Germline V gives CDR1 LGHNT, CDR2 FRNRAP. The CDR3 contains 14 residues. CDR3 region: CASGSTLSSTEAFF. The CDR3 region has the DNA TGTGCTAGTGGTTCTACACTTAGCTCCACTGAAGCTTTCTTT.

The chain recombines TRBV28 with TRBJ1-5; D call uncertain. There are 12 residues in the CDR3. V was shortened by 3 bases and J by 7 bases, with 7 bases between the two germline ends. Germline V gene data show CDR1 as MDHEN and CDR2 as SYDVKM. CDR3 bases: TGTGCCAGCAGTTTGGCGGGGCAGCCCCAGCATTTT. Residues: CASSLAGQPQHF.